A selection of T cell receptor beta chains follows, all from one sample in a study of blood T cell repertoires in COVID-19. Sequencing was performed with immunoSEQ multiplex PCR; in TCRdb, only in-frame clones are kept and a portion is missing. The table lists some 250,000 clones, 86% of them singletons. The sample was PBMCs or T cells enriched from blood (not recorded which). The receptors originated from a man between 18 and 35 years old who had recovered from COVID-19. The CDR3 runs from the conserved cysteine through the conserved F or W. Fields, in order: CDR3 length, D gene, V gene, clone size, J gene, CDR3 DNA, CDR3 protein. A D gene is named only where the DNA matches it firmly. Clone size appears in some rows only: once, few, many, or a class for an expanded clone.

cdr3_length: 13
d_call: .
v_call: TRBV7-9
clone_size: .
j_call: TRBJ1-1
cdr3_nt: TGTGCCAGTTCCCGCGGCTTGGACACTGAAGCTTTCTTT
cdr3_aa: CASSRGLDTEAFF

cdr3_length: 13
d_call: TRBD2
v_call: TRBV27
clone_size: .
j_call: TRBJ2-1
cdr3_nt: TGTGCCAGCAGTTTCGGGGGGGCAGGTGAGCAGTTCTTC
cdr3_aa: CASSFGGAGEQFF

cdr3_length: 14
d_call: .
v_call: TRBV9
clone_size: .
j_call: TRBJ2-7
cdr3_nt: TGTGCCAGCAGCGTAGACGGCAGGGACTACGAGCAGTACTTC
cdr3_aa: CASSVDGRDYEQYF

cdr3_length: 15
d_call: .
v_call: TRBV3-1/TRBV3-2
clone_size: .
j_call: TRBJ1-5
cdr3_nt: TGTGCCAGCAGCCAGGACAGTTCCTACAATCAGCCCCAGCATTTT
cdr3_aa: CASSQDSSYNQPQHF

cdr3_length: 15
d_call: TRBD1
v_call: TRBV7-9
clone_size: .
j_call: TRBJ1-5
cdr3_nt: TGTGCCAGCAGCGGGGGACAGGAGGGCAATCAGCCCCAGCATTTT
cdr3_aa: CASSGGQEGNQPQHF

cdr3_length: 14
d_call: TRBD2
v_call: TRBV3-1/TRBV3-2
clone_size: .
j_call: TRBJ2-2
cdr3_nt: TGTGCCAGCAGCCAGGGGACTAGTCCGGGGGAGCTGTTTTTT
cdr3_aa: CASSQGTSPGELFF

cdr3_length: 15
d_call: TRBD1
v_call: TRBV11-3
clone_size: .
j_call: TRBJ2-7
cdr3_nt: TGTGCCAGCAGCTCGATAACAGGGGGAATCTACGAGCAGTACTTC
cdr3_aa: CASSSITGGIYEQYF

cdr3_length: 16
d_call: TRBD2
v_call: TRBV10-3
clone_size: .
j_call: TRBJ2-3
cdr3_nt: TGTGCCATCAGTGGCATCTTAGCGGGAGGGACAGATACGCAGTATTTT
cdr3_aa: CAISGILAGGTDTQYF

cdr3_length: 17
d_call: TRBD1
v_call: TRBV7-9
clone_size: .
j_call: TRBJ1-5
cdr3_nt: TGTGCCAGCAGCTTAGGAGGGACAGGGGTAAGGGATCAGCCCCAGCATTTT
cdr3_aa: CASSLGGTGVRDQPQHF

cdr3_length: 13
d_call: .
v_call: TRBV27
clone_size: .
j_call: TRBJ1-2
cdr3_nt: TGTGCCAGCAGTTTATCCGGGTCGGATGGCTACACCTTC
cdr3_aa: CASSLSGSDGYTF

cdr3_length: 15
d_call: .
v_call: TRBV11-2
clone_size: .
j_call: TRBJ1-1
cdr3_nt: TGTGCCAGCAGTCGAACCACAAGGGGGGGCACTGAAGCTTTCTTT
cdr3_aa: CASSRTTRGGTEAFF

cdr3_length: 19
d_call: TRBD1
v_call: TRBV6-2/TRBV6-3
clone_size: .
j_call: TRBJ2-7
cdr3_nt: TGTGCCAGCAGCCCTACACCGTCGAGACAGGGGGCGTCGGTAACCGAGCAGTACTTC
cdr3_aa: CASSPTPSRQGASVTEQYF

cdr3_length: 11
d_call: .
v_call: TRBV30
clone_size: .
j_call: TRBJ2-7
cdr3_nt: TGTGCCTGGAGCATTGCCTACGAGCAGTACTTC
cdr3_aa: CAWSIAYEQYF

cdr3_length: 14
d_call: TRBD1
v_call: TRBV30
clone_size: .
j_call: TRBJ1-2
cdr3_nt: TGTGCCTGGAAGAATGACAGGGGAATCGGTGGCTACACCTTC
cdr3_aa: CAWKNDRGIGGYTF

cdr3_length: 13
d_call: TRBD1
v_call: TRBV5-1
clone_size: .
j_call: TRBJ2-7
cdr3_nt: TGCGCCAGCAGCTGGACAGGGGAGGGACTTGGGTACTTC
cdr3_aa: CASSWTGEGLGYF

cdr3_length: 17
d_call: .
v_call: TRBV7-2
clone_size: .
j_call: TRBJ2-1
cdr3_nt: TGTGCCAGCAGCTTGGCGGCAGGAGGAGGGCTACGGAATGAGCAGTTCTTC
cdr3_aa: CASSLAAGGGLRNEQFF

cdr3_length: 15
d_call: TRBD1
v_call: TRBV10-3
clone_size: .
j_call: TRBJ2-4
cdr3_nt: TGTGCCTCCGGGGGACAGGGAGAAGCCAAAAACATTCAGTACTTC
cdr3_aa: CASGGQGEAKNIQYF

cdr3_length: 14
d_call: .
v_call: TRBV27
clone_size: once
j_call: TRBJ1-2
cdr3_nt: TGTGCCAGCAGTTTATCTGAGACAGATTATGGCTACACCTTC
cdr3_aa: CASSLSETDYGYTF

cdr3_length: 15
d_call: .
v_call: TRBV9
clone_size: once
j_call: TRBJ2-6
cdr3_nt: TGTGCCAGCAGCGTTCAGGGGCGAGGGGCCAACGTCCTGACTTTC
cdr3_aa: CASSVQGRGANVLTF

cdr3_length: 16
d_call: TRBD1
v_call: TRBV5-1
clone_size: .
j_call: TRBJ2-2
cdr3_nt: TGCGCCAGCAGCTTGGGGACAGGGGGCGTGACCGGGGAGCTGTTTTTT
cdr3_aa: CASSLGTGGVTGELFF

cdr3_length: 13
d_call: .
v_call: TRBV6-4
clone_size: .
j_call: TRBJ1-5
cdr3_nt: TGTGCCAGCAGTGCCAATAGCAATCAGCCCCAGCATTTT
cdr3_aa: CASSANSNQPQHF

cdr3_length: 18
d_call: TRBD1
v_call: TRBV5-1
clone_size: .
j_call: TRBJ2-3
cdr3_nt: TGCGCCAGCAGCTTGGCCCCTTCCGGGACAGCAGACAAGGATACGCAGTATTTT
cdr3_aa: CASSLAPSGTADKDTQYF

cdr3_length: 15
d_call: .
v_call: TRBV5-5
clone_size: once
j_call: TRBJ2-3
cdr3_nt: TGTGCCAGCAGCTCAGGGGGGCGGGGCTCAGATACGCAGTATTTT
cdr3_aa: CASSSGGRGSDTQYF

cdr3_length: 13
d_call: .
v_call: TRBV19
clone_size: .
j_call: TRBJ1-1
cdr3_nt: TGTGCCAGTAGTATTCGGGAGTACACTGAAGCTTTCTTT
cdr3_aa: CASSIREYTEAFF

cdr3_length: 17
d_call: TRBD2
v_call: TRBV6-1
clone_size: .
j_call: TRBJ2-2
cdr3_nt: TGTGCCAGCAGTGAAGCTAGCGGGGGGGCCTCCGCCGGGGAGCTGTTTTTT
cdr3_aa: CASSEASGGASAGELFF

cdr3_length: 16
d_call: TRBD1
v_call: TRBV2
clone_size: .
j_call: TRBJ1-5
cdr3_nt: TGTGCCAGCAGTGAAGTGAGACAGGGTTTCAGACAGCCCCAGCATTTT
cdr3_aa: CASSEVRQGFRQPQHF

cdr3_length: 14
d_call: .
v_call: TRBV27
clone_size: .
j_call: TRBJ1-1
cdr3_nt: TGTGCCAGCAGTTTCAACAGACCGAACACTGAAGCTTTCTTT
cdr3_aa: CASSFNRPNTEAFF

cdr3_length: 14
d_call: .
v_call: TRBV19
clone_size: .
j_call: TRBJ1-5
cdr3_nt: TGTGCCACCGGGGGAGGGTATAGCAATCAGCCCCAGCATTTT
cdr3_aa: CATGGGYSNQPQHF

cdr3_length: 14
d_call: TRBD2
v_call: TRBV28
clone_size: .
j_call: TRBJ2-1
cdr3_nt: TGTGCCAGCAGCAGCACTAGCGGGAGTAATGAGCAGTTCTTC
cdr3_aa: CASSSTSGSNEQFF

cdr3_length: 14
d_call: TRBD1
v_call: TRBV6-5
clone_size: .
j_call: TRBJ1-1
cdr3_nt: TGTGCCAGCAGTTACGGACAGGGTAACACTGAAGCTTTCTTT
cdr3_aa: CASSYGQGNTEAFF

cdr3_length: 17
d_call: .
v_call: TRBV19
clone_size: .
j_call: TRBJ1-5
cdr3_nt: TGTGCCAGTAGTCTAGGGGCAGGTAAGAAAAGCAATCAGCCCCAGCATTTT
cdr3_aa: CASSLGAGKKSNQPQHF

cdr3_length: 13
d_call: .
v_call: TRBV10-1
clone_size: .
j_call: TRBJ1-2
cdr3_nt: TGCGCCAGCAGTGATTCGGGTCGCCATGGCTACACCTTC
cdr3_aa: CASSDSGRHGYTF

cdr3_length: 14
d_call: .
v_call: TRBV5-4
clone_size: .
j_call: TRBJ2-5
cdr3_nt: TGTGCCAGCAGCATGGGACTTCTCGGAGAGACCCAGTACTTC
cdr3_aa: CASSMGLLGETQYF

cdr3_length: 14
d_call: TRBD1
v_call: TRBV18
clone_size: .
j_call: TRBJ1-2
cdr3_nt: TGTGCCAGCTCAACCGACAGGGGTAACTATGGCTACACCTTC
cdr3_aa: CASSTDRGNYGYTF

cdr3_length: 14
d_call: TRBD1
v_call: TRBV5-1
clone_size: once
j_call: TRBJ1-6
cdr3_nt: TGCGCCAGCAGCTTGACAGGGGATAGGTCACCCCTCCACTTT
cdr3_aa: CASSLTGDRSPLHF

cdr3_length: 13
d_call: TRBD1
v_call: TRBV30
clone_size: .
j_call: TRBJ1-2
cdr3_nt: TGTGCCTGGAGTGTACGCAGGGGGCACGGCTACACCTTC
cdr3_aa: CAWSVRRGHGYTF

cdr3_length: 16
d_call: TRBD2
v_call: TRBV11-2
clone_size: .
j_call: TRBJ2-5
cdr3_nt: TGTGCCAGCAGCTTAAGCTCTAGCGGGGTTGAAGAGACCCAGTACTTC
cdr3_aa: CASSLSSSGVEETQYF

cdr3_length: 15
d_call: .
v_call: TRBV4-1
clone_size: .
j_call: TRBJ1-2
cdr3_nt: TGCGCCAGCAGCCAAATCCGGGAGACCAAGGAAGGCTACACCTTC
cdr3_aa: CASSQIRETKEGYTF

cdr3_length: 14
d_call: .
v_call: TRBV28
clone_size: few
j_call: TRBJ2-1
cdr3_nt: TGTGCCAGCAGACCTCAGGGAGGTAGAAATGAGCAGTTCTTC
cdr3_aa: CASRPQGGRNEQFF

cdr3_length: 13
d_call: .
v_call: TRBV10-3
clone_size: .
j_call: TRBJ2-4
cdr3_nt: TGTGCCATCAGTGCTGGGCCAGGGGACATTCAGTACTTC
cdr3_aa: CAISAGPGDIQYF

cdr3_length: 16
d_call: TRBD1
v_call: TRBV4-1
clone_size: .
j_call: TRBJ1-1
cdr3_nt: TGCGCCAGCAGCCAGGGACAGGGGGCGACGAACACTGAAGCTTTCTTT
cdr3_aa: CASSQGQGATNTEAFF

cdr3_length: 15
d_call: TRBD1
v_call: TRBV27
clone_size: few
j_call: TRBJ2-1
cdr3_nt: TGTGCCAGCAGTGCTTACAGGGGTTGGATCAATGAGCAGTTCTTC
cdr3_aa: CASSAYRGWINEQFF